Listed below are T cell receptor beta chains from one sample, sequenced in a study of OX40 agonist ivuxolimab in advanced cancers. Profiled with immunoSEQ multiplex PCR; TCRdb holds only in-frame clones, not every one. Among roughly 83,000 clones listed, roughly 89% were seen once. The specimen comprised CD4+ or CD8+ T cells sorted from blood, sampled in a trial of the OX40 agonist ivuxolimab. Receptor source: an adult with an advanced solid tumor such as melanoma, head and neck, liver or kidney cancer. Each CDR3 is given with its conserved first and last residue. D genes are given only for firm matches. Size tells how often a clone was seen (once, few, many) or the class of an expanded clone, and some rows leave it out.

D: TRBD1; J: TRBJ1-6; size: -; length: 14; V: TRBV2; CDR3: CASSEQGDNSPLHF; DNA: TGTGCCAGCAGTGAGCAGGGGGATAATTCACCCCTCCACTTT
D: TRBD1; J: TRBJ2-3; size: -; length: 16; V: TRBV4-2; CDR3: CASSQETGVFTDTQYF; DNA: TGTGCCAGCAGCCAAGAGACAGGGGTTTTCACAGATACGCAGTATTTT
D: TRBD1; J: TRBJ1-2; size: -; length: 12; V: TRBV6-1; CDR3: CAGGQGLYGYTF; DNA: TGTGCCGGAGGACAGGGGTTGTATGGCTACACCTTC
D: -; J: TRBJ1-2; size: -; length: 16; V: TRBV7-8; CDR3: CASSPSRRGDGGGYTF; DNA: TGTGCCAGCAGCCCCAGTCGGCGGGGGGATGGTGGTGGCTACACCTTC
D: -; J: TRBJ1-2; size: -; length: 14; V: TRBV5-5; CDR3: CASSPRGILDGYTF; DNA: TGTGCCAGCAGCCCACGGGGAATACTGGATGGCTACACCTTC
D: -; J: TRBJ2-1; size: -; length: 18; V: TRBV30; CDR3: CAWSVRIHPSRGYNEQFF; DNA: TGTGCCTGGAGTGTACGGATCCATCCTAGCCGGGGCTACAATGAGCAGTTCTTC
D: -; J: TRBJ1-2; size: -; length: 13; V: TRBV5-4; CDR3: CASSLGRLYGYTF; DNA: TGTGCCAGCAGCTTGGGGCGACTATATGGCTACACCTTC
D: -; J: TRBJ2-3; size: -; length: 12; V: TRBV10-3; CDR3: CAISGSTDTQYF; DNA: TGTGCCATCAGTGGAAGCACAGATACGCAGTATTTT
D: -; J: TRBJ1-2; size: -; length: 15; V: TRBV7-9; CDR3: CANRDILGPHPGYTF; DNA: TGTGCCAACCGGGACATCCTTGGTCCACACCCTGGCTACACCTTC
D: -; J: TRBJ1-2; size: -; length: 17; V: TRBV9; CDR3: CASSVGAGLLENYGYTF; DNA: TGTGCCAGCAGCGTAGGGGCAGGGTTATTAGAAAACTATGGCTACACCTTC
D: TRBD1; J: TRBJ1-6; size: -; length: 16; V: TRBV4-1; CDR3: CASSPGTAGGGSPLHF; DNA: TGCGCCAGCAGCCCCGGGACAGCGGGCGGGGGTTCACCCCTCCACTTT
D: TRBD2; J: TRBJ2-1; size: -; length: 14; V: TRBV30; CDR3: CAWDTSGSPDEQFF; DNA: TGTGCCTGGGATACTAGCGGGAGTCCCGATGAGCAGTTCTTC
D: -; J: TRBJ1-2; size: -; length: 11; V: TRBV20-1; CDR3: CSAREPYGYTF; DNA: TGCAGTGCTAGAGAACCCTATGGCTACACCTTC
D: TRBD1; J: TRBJ1-1; size: once; length: 14; V: TRBV5-6; CDR3: CASSLLTGGSEAFF; DNA: TGTGCCAGCAGCTTGTTGACAGGGGGCTCTGAAGCTTTCTTT
D: -; J: TRBJ1-5; size: -; length: 16; V: TRBV28; CDR3: CASSLYGEFLNQPQHF; DNA: TGTGCCAGCAGTTTATATGGGGAATTTCTTAATCAGCCCCAGCATTTT
D: -; J: TRBJ2-1; size: -; length: 13; V: TRBV6-6; CDR3: CASRERGAGEQFF; DNA: TGTGCCAGCAGGGAGAGGGGGGCCGGGGAGCAGTTCTTC
D: -; J: TRBJ1-5; size: -; length: 15; V: TRBV28; CDR3: CASSWIQFSNQPQHF; DNA: TGTGCCAGCAGTTGGATACAGTTTAGCAATCAGCCCCAGCATTTT
D: -; J: TRBJ1-1; size: -; length: 15; V: TRBV11-2; CDR3: CASSTGLAVNTEAFF; DNA: TGTGCCAGCAGCACCGGCCTTGCGGTTAACACTGAAGCTTTCTTT
D: -; J: TRBJ1-2; size: -; length: 15; V: TRBV27; CDR3: CASSLSGVGARGYTF; DNA: TGTGCCAGCAGTTTATCGGGCGTGGGGGCGCGGGGCTACACCTTC
D: TRBD1; J: TRBJ1-1; size: -; length: 16; V: TRBV4-2; CDR3: CASSPGTGWENTEAFF; DNA: TGTGCCAGCAGCCCCGGGACAGGGTGGGAGAACACTGAAGCTTTCTTT
D: -; J: TRBJ1-5; size: -; length: 13; V: TRBV11-2; CDR3: CASSWGSNQPQHF; DNA: TGTGCCAGCAGCTGGGGATCCAATCAGCCCCAGCATTTT
D: -; J: TRBJ1-1; size: -; length: 14; V: TRBV7-9; CDR3: CASSLGASNTEAFF; DNA: TGTGCCAGCAGCTTAGGGGCCAGCAACACTGAAGCTTTCTTT
D: -; J: TRBJ1-5; size: -; length: 16; V: TRBV27; CDR3: CASSPNYIGSNQPQHF; DNA: TGTGCCAGCAGTCCAAACTACATTGGAAGCAATCAGCCCCAGCATTTT